The entry below describes one TCR beta chain. There is no known antigen for this receptor. No qualities accompany the bases; no much larger clone lies one base away. This record comes from a study of shared T cell receptors in the human thymus (dated by TCRdb to the early 2020s). Regarding the study in general: The study examined how self-reactive, shared T-cell receptor alpha chains are generated in the human thymus.

Library construction relied on the immunoSEQ multiplex PCR assay. TCRdb carries this immuneACCESS record with in-frame sequences only. Its versions omit some clonotypes, under half of them owing to an unresolved V gene in the studies checked, with the rest unexplained. The sample profile shows around 730,000 clones; 75% to 90% of them were found once. Of the sample, 0.0095% to 0.011% is held by the ten largest clones. These data also formed part of another study, on human thymus T cells. As described in the second report: In Finland, the donors were immunologically healthy infants who were having open corrective cardiac surgery for congenital heart defects. Thymus tissue was obtained as surgical resects removed during corrective cardiac surgery. Both the thymic and the peripheral blood repertoires appeared to show biased V and J gene segment usage. According to the related research, thymic TCR repertoires were highly overlapping among unrelated individuals. The study characterized TCR alpha and beta repertoires from about 8 infant thymus samples and a few related peripheral blood samples. Donor ages ranged from roughly 6 to 250 days, and the cohort comprised over 5 male and a couple of female infants. Thymocytes were freed from the tissue by mechanical means and kept at -70 degrees C as pellets of about 8.5-34 million cells. Genomic DNA was extracted from frozen cell pellets with a QIAsymphony instrument. The immunoSEQ multiplex PCR assay was used to amplify the TCRB and TCRAD loci from a standardized quantity of quality-controlled genomic DNA. Amplicons spanned the V(D)J region at a length sufficient to cover the CDR3 and identify V and J genes. The amplicons were sequenced on an Illumina platform via the commercial immunoSEQ service. Corrections for primer bias and sequencing errors followed previously described methods, while TCRAD and TCRB definitions were based on the IMGT database. immunoSEQ Analyzer 3.0 and VDJTools were used for repertoire analysis, which covered basic statistics, V/J segment usage, diversity estimates, rarefaction and pairwise overlap. Diversity was estimated with Chao1, ChaoE, Efron-Thisted, Shannon and inverse Simpson indices, and also on datasets down-sampled to the smallest sample. Repertoire overlap was determined by strict matching of CDR3 nucleotide sequence, V gene and J gene, and Jaccard-based multidimensional scaling clustering was applied. Thymus samples yielded on average about 810,000 unique TCRB clonotypes, compared with about 80,000 from blood samples.

This TCR derives from a girl less than two years old with a congenital heart defect. Donor details come from another sample of the same person, matched by shared clones. The sample taken for sequencing was thymocytes.

The CDR3 reads CASSLVQGLVYNEQFF. The sequence in DNA is TGTGCCAGCAGCTTAGTGCAGGGACTAGTCTACAATGAGCAGTTCTTC. The sequence links TRBV7-2 to TRBJ2-1; 8 of the junction bases match TRBD2. The germline V gene gives CDR1 as SGHTA and CDR2 as FQGNSA. V is cut back by 1 base and J by 3 bases, with 5 bases in the junction unmatched. Including cysteine and phenylalanine, the CDR3 has 16 amino acids. Of the read, only the CDR3 DNA is kept; its 48 bases are in frame from base 1.